The clone carrying this T cell receptor beta chain was found a few times. The sample comes from a study of control samples from healthy donors and cancer patients. Profiling relied on immunoSEQ multiplex PCR, and the TCRdb table lists in-frame clones only, not all of them. The repertoire has 110,000 or so clones, around 87% of them found once; the top ten carry 9% to 14%. V trimming: 2 bases; J trimming: 2 bases; junction bases outside the gene matches: 5. Per the germline V gene, CDR1 is SGHRS and CDR2 is YFSETQ. CDR3 length equals 15 residues. This TCR derives from a man aged 25-40 years in good health. This chain connects TRBV5-1 to TRBJ2-3; TRBD2 matches 7 bases. The sequenced sample consisted of blood. The CDR3 nucleotides are TGCGCCAGCAGCTTTAGCGGGTTGGACACAGATACGCAGTATTTT. This gives the protein CASSFSGLDTDTQYF.